The following is a T cell receptor (beta chain) sequence with its context. Germline V lookup: CDR1 KGHSH, CDR2 LQKENI. V was pared by 0 bases and J by 4 bases, with 15 bases between. The CDR3 spans 16 residues. In the original workflow: Amplification of reference gene primers was used by the study to estimate nucleated cell counts. Assay used: immunoSEQ multiplex PCR; TCRdb lists only in-frame clones, some missing. That table is the source of V, J and clone size, and D and trimming were worked out from the DNA. Found here are about 160,000 clones, 90% to 95% of them singletons; the top ten hold 4.6%. The entry originates in a study of blood T cell repertoires in COVID-19. At the level of the study: Samples came from the United States, Italy and Spain, spanning acute and convalescent COVID-19. PBMCs, B-cell-depleted T cells, or T cells were the source of the cDNA or gDNA that made up the material.

J is TRBJ1-1 and V is TRBV18; D is perhaps TRBD1 (5 bases). The sequence was collected from a woman aged 50 to 60 with acute or convalescent COVID-19. Sequencing was performed on peripheral blood. The CDR3 DNA is TGTGCCAGCTCACCACCTCCGCAGGGTAGGGGCACTGAAGCTTTCTTT. The encoded protein is CASSPPPQGRGTEAFF.